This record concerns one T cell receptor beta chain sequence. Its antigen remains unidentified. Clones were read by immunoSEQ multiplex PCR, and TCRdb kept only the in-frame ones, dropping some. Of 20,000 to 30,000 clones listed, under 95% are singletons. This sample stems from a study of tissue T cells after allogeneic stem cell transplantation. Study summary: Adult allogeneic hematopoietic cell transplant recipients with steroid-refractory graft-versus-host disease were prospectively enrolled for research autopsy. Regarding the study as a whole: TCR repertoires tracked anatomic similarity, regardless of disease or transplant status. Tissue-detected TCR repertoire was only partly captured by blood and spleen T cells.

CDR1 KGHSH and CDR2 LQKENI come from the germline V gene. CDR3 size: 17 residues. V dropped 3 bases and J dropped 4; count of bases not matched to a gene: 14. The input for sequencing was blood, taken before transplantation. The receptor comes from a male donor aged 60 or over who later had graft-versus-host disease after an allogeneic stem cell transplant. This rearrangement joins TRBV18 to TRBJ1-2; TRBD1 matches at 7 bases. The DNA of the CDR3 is TGTGCCAGCTCACCGGGAATTGTGGGACAGTTGTCCTATGGCTACACCTTC. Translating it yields CASSPGIVGQLSYGYTF.